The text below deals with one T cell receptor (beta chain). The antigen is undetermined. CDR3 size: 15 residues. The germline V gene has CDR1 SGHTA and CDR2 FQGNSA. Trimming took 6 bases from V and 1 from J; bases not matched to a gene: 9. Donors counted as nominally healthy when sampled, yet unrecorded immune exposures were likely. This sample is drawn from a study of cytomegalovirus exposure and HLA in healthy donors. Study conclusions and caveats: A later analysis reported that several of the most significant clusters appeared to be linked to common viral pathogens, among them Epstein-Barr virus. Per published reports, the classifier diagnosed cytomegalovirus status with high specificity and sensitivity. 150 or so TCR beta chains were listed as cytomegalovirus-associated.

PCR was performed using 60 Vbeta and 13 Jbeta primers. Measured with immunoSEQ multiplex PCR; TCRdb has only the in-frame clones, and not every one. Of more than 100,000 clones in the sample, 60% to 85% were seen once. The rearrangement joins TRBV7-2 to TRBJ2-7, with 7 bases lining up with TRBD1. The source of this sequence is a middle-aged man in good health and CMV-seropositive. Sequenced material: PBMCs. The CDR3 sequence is CASRTTGWGSYEQYF. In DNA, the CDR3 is TGTGCCAGCAGAACGACAGGGTGGGGATCCTACGAGCAGTACTTC.